What follows are 22 T cell receptor beta chains derived from one specimen sequenced in a study of cytomegalovirus exposure and HLA in healthy donors. The study ran its PCR with 60 Vbeta and 13 Jbeta primers. Assay used: immunoSEQ multiplex PCR; TCRdb lists only in-frame clones, some missing. There are 110,000 to 150,000 clones in the sample, with about 0.96% held by the top ten. The sample taken for sequencing was PBMCs. Receptor source: a male donor in good health and CMV-seronegative.

The rearrangement links TRBV4-2 to TRBJ2-1; D is possibly TRBD2 (5 bases). Trimming shortened V by 2 bases and J by 4 bases, and 12 bases separated the two germline ends. Germline V gene sequence: CDR1 LGHNA, CDR2 YNFKEQ. This CDR3 is built from 15 residues. This CDR3 is CASSQNIRTYNEQFF. The CDR3 nucleotides are TGTGCCAGCAGCCAAAACATCCGGACTTACAATGAGCAGTTCTTC.

This rearrangement joins TRBV7-2 to TRBJ1-2; a weak D match, TRBD1 (5 bases). Per the germline V gene, CDR1 is SGHTA and CDR2 is FQGNSA. The CDR3 runs 13 residues. Trimming pared 4 bases from V and 2 bases from J, leaving 8 bases between. CDR3 in DNA: TGTGCCAGCAGCTCTACAGGCAACTATGGCTACACCTTC. As protein: CASSSTGNYGYTF.

V gene TRBV11-3 combines with J gene TRBJ2-7; the match to TRBD2 covers 10 bases. V was pared by 5 bases and J by 7 bases, with 8 bases of the junction left unmatched. Germline CDR1 reads SGHNT; CDR2 reads YENEEA. CDR3 length equals 14 residues. CDR3 bases: TGTGCCAGCAGCCCAAGCGGGGGGGCCCGAGAGCAGTACTTC. Translating gives CASSPSGGAREQYF.

This rearrangement joins TRBV7-9 to TRBJ2-5; maybe TRBD2 (5 bases). Trimming pared 0 bases from V and 5 bases from J, leaving 10 bases between. This CDR3 spans 14 amino acids. The germline V gene has CDR1 SEHNR and CDR2 FQNEAQ (reference sequence). The DNA of the CDR3 is TGTGCCAGCAGCTTAGCGGGAGCGCAGGAGACCCAGTACTTC. Its protein product is CASSLAGAQETQYF. The full variable domain, in which reference TRBV7-9 and TRBJ2-5 provide the parts outside the CDR3, is DTGVSQNPRHKITKRGQNVTFRCDPISEHNRLYWYRQTLGQGPEFLTYFQNEAQLEKSRLLSDRFSAERPKGSFSTLEIQRTEQGDSAMYLCASSLAGAQETQYFGPGTRLLVL.

This chain links TRBV29-1 with TRBJ1-1; 7 nucleotides line up with TRBD1. The V segment lost 5 bases and the J segment 11 bases; nucleotides outside the gene matches: 5. CDR1 is SQVTM, CDR2 ANQGSEA, per germline. This CDR3 is 10 amino acids long. CDR3 residues: CSVPGQQAFF. CDR3 in DNA: TGCAGCGTTCCGGGACAGCAGGCTTTCTTT.

The chain joins TRBV7-9 to TRBJ2-7; 8 bases are shared with TRBD2. The CDR3 loop spans 16 amino acids. Trimming cost V 7 bases and J 5 bases; bases outside gene matches: 16. Germline V gives CDR1 SEHNR, CDR2 FQNEAQ (reference sequence). The chain's CDR3 is CASTPPGTRTLHEQYF. CDR3 DNA sequence: TGTGCCAGCACCCCCCCAGGGACTAGAACACTCCACGAGCAGTACTTC. Variable domain in full (rest from reference TRBV7-9 and TRBJ2-7): DTGVSQNPRHKITKRGQNVTFRCDPISEHNRLYWYRQTLGQGPEFLTYFQNEAQLEKSRLLSDRFSAERPKGSFSTLEIQRTEQGDSAMYLCASTPPGTRTLHEQYFGPGTRLTVT.

The V call is TRBV5-6, the J call TRBJ2-3; 11 positions match TRBD2. Germline CDR1 SGHDT, CDR2 YYEEEE. The CDR3 covers 16 residues. Trimming cost V 4 bases and J 1 base; bases outside gene matches: 5. The chain's CDR3 is CASSQLLAGGTDTQYF. The CDR3 bases are TGTGCCAGCAGCCAACTACTAGCGGGGGGCACAGATACGCAGTATTTT.

The chain links TRBV11-2 to TRBJ2-7; TRBD2 matches 7 bases. J lost 6 bases, V lost 4 bases, and 12 bases had no gene match. Germline loops: CDR1 SGHAT, CDR2 FQNNGV. This CDR3 is 15 amino acids long. The CDR3: CASSWGRGRAGEQYF. The CDR3 DNA reads as TGTGCCAGCAGCTGGGGGAGGGGCAGGGCCGGCGAGCAGTACTTC.

J is TRBJ2-2 and V is TRBV9, with 7 bases fitting TRBD1. The CDR3 runs 17 residues. Germline CDR1 is SGDLS and CDR2 is YYNGEE. Trimming at V came to 0 bases and at J to 7 bases, leaving 12 bases not matched to a gene. The CDR3 DNA is TGTGCCAGCAGCGTAGCCCTAGGACAGGACCCCGACGGGGAGCTGTTTTTT. Translation gives CASSVALGQDPDGELFF.

The V call is TRBV15, the J call TRBJ1-4; the match to TRBD1 covers 9 bases. CDR3 size: 13 residues. Trimming took 11 bases from V and 7 from J; bases not matched to a gene: 8. Germline V gene sequence: CDR1 LNHNV, CDR2 YYDKDF (reference sequence). In DNA form, the CDR3 reads TGTGCCGTGACCGGGACAGGGCGTGAAAAACTGTTTTTT. Translating gives CAVTGTGREKLFF.

The genes are TRBV27 and TRBJ2-2; D is ambiguous. The V end was cut by 8 bases, the J end by 9 bases, with 13 bases between. This CDR3 has 12 residues. The germline gives CDR1 MNHEY, CDR2 SMNVEV (reference sequence). CDR3 protein: CASGLAFRELFF. CDR3 in DNA: TGTGCCAGCGGCCTCGCTTTCCGGGAGCTGTTTTTT.

The V call is TRBV10-2, the J call TRBJ2-5, with TRBD2 identical over 7 bases. The germline gives CDR1 WSHSY, CDR2 SAAADI. With 0 bases clipped from V and 4 bases from J, the junction kept 8 bases outside the gene matches. This CDR3 is 16 amino acids long. The CDR3 nucleotides read TGCGCCAGCAGTGAGTCGGGAGGGTCGGGCTCAGAGACCCAGTACTTC. It codes for CASSESGGSGSETQYF.

The V gene is TRBV18, the J gene TRBJ1-3; TRBD1 might be the D (5 bases). Germline loops: CDR1 KGHSH, CDR2 LQKENI. The V and J ends lost 6 bases and 3 bases respectively, with 12 bases between them. The CDR3 sequence is 14 residues long. The CDR3 reads CASSGGQSGNTIYF. CDR3 bases: TGTGCCAGCTCCGGGGGTCAGAGTGGAAACACCATATATTTT.

A note on this clone: One end of the junction varies from germline; a read error may be responsible. V and J are TRBV5-6 and TRBJ2-7; 7 nucleotides agree with TRBD1. The CDR3 has 14 residues. Germline CDR1 and CDR2: SGHDT and YYEEEE. The CDR3 DNA follows: TGTGCCAGCAGCTTGGGGGGACAGCTCCCCTTTTCGGGCTTC. Translation: CASSLGGQLPFSGF.

The V and J genes are TRBV30 and TRBJ2-1; 7 nucleotides agree with TRBD2. CDR3 length equals 14 residues. From germline, CDR1 is GTSNPN and CDR2 SVGIG (reference sequence). Germline trimming cut 4 bases from V and 4 bases from J; bases unmatched to any gene: 7. The CDR3 is CAWNRLAVYNEQFF. CDR3 DNA sequence: TGTGCCTGGAATCGGCTAGCGGTTTACAATGAGCAGTTCTTC. The full variable domain, with the rest looked up from reference TRBV30 and TRBJ2-1, is SQTIHQWPATLVQPVGSPLSLECTVEGTSNPNLYWYRQAAGRGLQLLFYSVGIGQISSEVPQNLSASRPQDRQFILSSKKLLLSDSGFYLCAWNRLAVYNEQFFGPGTRLTVL.

CDR3 nucleotide sequence: TGTGCCAGCAGCGACCCGACAGGGAAGGTGTCTAATTCACCCCTCCACTTT. This encodes CASSDPTGKVSNSPLHF. The genes are TRBV9 and TRBJ1-6; 7 bases map to TRBD1. This CDR3 contains 17 residues. The germline gives CDR1 SGDLS, CDR2 YYNGEE. V shed 3 bases and J 6 bases; nucleotides not matched to a gene: 12.

The rearrangement uses TRBV27 and TRBJ2-7, with 8 bases lining up with TRBD1. The CDR3 consists of 15 residues. Germline V CDR1 and CDR2: MNHEY, SMNVEV (reference sequence). J was trimmed by 5 bases and V by 4 bases; bases with no gene match: 10. CDR3 sequence reads: CASSSRTGKNNEQYF. Here the CDR3 DNA reads TGTGCCAGCAGTTCTCGGACAGGGAAGAACAACGAGCAGTACTTC.

In nucleotides, the CDR3 is TGCGCCAGCAGCCAAGACCTAGCAACCCCCGAGCAGTTCTTC. Its translation: CASSQDLATPEQFF. The chain links TRBV4-1 to TRBJ2-1; a possible D gene is TRBD2 (5 bases). Trimming left V 0 bases short and J 10 bases short, with 13 bases between. Per the germline V gene, CDR1 is MGHRA and CDR2 is YSYEKL. The CDR3 contains 14 residues.

The chain joins TRBV19 to TRBJ2-3; TRBD2 agrees at 10 bases. The length of the CDR3 is 16 residues. In germline, CDR1 is LNHDA, CDR2 SQIVND (reference sequence). V gave up 1 base and J gave up 3 bases; unmatched junction bases: 4. The CDR3 protein is CASSIGASGRTDTQYF. CDR3 nucleotides: TGTGCCAGTAGTATAGGGGCTAGCGGGAGAACAGATACGCAGTATTTT. The full variable domain, rest sourced from reference TRBV19 and TRBJ2-3, is DGGITQSPKYLFRKEGQNVTLSCEQNLNHDAMYWYRQDPGQGLRLIYYSQIVNDFQKGDIAEGYSVSREKKESFPLTVTSAQKNPTAFYLCASSIGASGRTDTQYFGPGTRLTVL.

The chain recombines TRBV5-1 with TRBJ1-1; D unclear. The CDR3 sequence is 13 residues long. Germline lookup yields CDR1 SGHRS and CDR2 YFSETQ. Trimming removed 2 bases at V and 8 bases at J, with 13 bases between. The CDR3 DNA reads TGCGCCAGCAGCTTAGGCCCTAGCCCCGAAGCTTTCTTT. Translated: CASSLGPSPEAFF.

The V call is TRBV7-7, the J call TRBJ2-5, with a weak D call TRBD2 (6 bases). CDR1 SSHAT and CDR2 FNYEAQ come from the germline V gene (reference sequence). This CDR3 spans 16 amino acids. Trimming removed 3 bases from V and 5 bases from J, with 19 bases in between. CDR3 bases: TGTGCCAGCAGCTTTCTGTCCGGGACTGGAGGGGAGACCCAGTACTTC. Translating gives CASSFLSGTGGETQYF.

This chain uses TRBV2 with TRBJ2-3, with D perhaps matching TRBD1 (5 bases). Germline CDR1 reads SNHLY; CDR2 reads FYNNEI. The CDR3 spans 14 residues. Trimming stripped 8 bases from V and 2 bases from J, with 14 bases between. CDR3 residues: CASLRRQNTDTQYF. In DNA form, the CDR3 reads TGTGCCAGCTTACGAAGACAGAACACAGATACGCAGTATTTT.